Following are 20 T cell receptor beta chains from one sample sequenced in a study of blood T cells in healthy people across ages. The use of a sample-barcoded 5' primer and a J-beta primer mix characterized a second PCR of roughly 6 to 12 cycles. TCRdb fed the 5' RACE reads into MiXCR, producing one record per CDR3 protein. The sample has over a million distinct CDR3 sequences, roughly 43% seen once. Sequenced sample: blood. The receptors were sampled from a woman aged 18-29 years in good health.

The gene calls are TRBV5-1 and TRBJ2-1; D perhaps matches TRBD1 (6 bases). Trimming stripped 0 bases from V and 8 bases from J, with 15 bases between. CDR1 and CDR2 from the germline V gene are SGHRS and YFSETQ. The CDR3 is made up of 15 amino acids. CDR3: CASSLAQGKGYEQFF. The CDR3 DNA reads TGCGCCAGCAGCTTGGCGCAGGGGAAAGGGTATGAGCAGTTCTTC.

The chain links TRBV14 to TRBJ2-7; D not resolved. From germline, CDR1 is SGHDN and CDR2 FVKESK. V was trimmed by 4 bases and J by 1 base, leaving 8 bases between them. The CDR3 consists of 13 residues. Here the CDR3 reads CASSPLQSYEQYF. The DNA of the CDR3 is TGTGCCAGCAGCCCGCTCCAGTCCTACGAGCAGTACTTC. Full variable domain (rest looked up from reference TRBV14 and TRBJ2-7): EAGVTQFPSHSVIEKGQTVTLRCDPISGHDNLYWYRRVMGKEIKFLLHFVKESKQDESGMPNNRFLAERTGGTYSTLKVQPAELEDSGVYFCASSPLQSYEQYFGPGTRLTVT.

This clonotype turned up a few times. The rearrangement links TRBV7-2 to TRBJ2-3, with D unclear. The germline V gene has CDR1 SGHTA and CDR2 FQGNSA. The V and J ends lost 1 base and 4 bases respectively, with 12 bases between them. CDR3 length: 15 amino acids. The CDR3, as DNA: TGTGCCAGCAGCTTAGGTTACGGGTCGGCAGATACGCAGTATTTT. Its translation: CASSLGYGSADTQYF.

The genes are TRBV7-2 and TRBJ2-1; TRBD1 matches 8 bases. The CDR3 length is 14 residues. The trim removed 0 bases at V and 8 bases at J, leaving 3 bases unmatched. CDR1 and CDR2 from the germline V gene are SGHTA and FQGNSA. CDR3 residues: CASSLATGAHEQFF. As DNA, the CDR3 is TGTGCCAGCAGCTTAGCGACAGGGGCCCATGAGCAGTTCTTC.

This clonotype was recorded a few times. In nucleotides, the CDR3 is TGTGCCAGCAGCAAAGGATCTACAGGGGGCACGTCTGGGGCCAACGTCCTGACTTTC. Protein: CASSKGSTGGTSGANVLTF. The chain is built from TRBV21-1 and TRBJ2-6; TRBD1 is taken as the D call from the table, unchecked against the DNA. TRBV21-1 is a pseudogene segment. The CDR3 totals 19 residues.

The chain is built from TRBV3-1 and TRBJ2-7; no firm D call. The germline V gene has CDR1 LGHDT and CDR2 YNNKEL (reference sequence). V lost 2 bases and J 0 bases, leaving 8 bases between the germline ends. This CDR3 is 14 amino acids long. The CDR3 protein is CASSQWQSSYEQYF. The CDR3 bases are TGTGCCAGCAGCCAATGGCAGAGCTCCTACGAGCAGTACTTC.

The chain links TRBV11-2 to TRBJ1-2, with 7 positions matching TRBD1. This CDR3 is built from 16 residues. V was clipped by 3 bases and J by 7 bases; unmatched bases: 14. Germline CDR1 and CDR2: SGHAT and FQNNGV. This CDR3 is CASSLVDARGRIGYTF. In nucleotides, the CDR3 is TGTGCCAGCAGCTTGGTTGATGCGAGGGGGCGGATTGGCTACACCTTC.

The V and J genes are TRBV29-1 and TRBJ2-1; no reliable D call. This CDR3 has 10 residues. V was pared by 7 bases and J by 6 bases, with 7 bases between. Germline CDR1 and CDR2: SQVTM and ANQGSEA. CDR3 residues: CSAQFNEQFF. CDR3 sequence (DNA): TGCAGCGCCCAGTTCAATGAGCAGTTCTTC.

V and J are TRBV20-1 and TRBJ2-3; 9 bases map to TRBD2. Germline CDR1 and CDR2: DFQATT and SNEGSKA (reference sequence). With V trimmed by 0 bases and J by 0 bases, 22 bases remained unmatched. This CDR3 has 22 amino acids. For the CDR3, the DNA is TGCAGTGCTAGAGATCTCTTCTTGGACAATTGGACTAGCGCCAGAAGCACAGATACGCAGTATTTT. It translates to CSARDLFLDNWTSARSTDTQYF.

This chain joins TRBV10-3 and TRBJ2-1; D not certain. Germline V gene sequence: CDR1 ENHRY, CDR2 SYGVKD. This CDR3 is 11 amino acids long. Trimming took off 0 bases at V and 12 bases at J, with 6 bases between the two ends. The CDR3 DNA sequence: TGTGCCATCAGTGAGTCGGTCAGGCAGTTCTTC. Its protein product is CAISESVRQFF.

The genes are TRBV5-1 and TRBJ1-3, with D perhaps TRBD1 (5 bases). The germline V gene encodes CDR1 SGHRS and CDR2 YFSETQ. This CDR3 has 15 amino acids. V lost 0 bases and J lost 2, with 9 bases in between. The CDR3 protein is CASSLEVGPGNTIYF. CDR3 DNA sequence: TGCGCCAGCAGCTTGGAGGTGGGGCCTGGAAACACCATATATTTT.

This clonotype was counted ten times or more. The chain employs TRBV4-3 and TRBJ2-1; 9 bases are shared with TRBD2. CDR1 and CDR2 (germline): LGHNA, YSLEER. The V gene end was trimmed by 1 base and the J gene end by 1 base; junction bases not matched to a gene: 5. This CDR3 has 17 residues. CDR3 sequence reads: CASSQARLAVSYNEQFF. The CDR3 DNA reads as TGCGCCAGCAGCCAAGCACGACTAGCGGTATCCTACAATGAGCAGTTCTTC.

This chain uses TRBV29-1 with TRBJ1-4; unclear D gene. Trimming left V 0 bases short and J 0 bases short, with 8 bases between. The V gene's germline CDR1 is SQVTM and CDR2 ANQGSEA. The CDR3 sequence is 15 residues long. The CDR3, as DNA: TGCAGCGTTGAAGACAGGTTTACAACTAATGAAAAACTGTTTTTT. Translated, it gives CSVEDRFTTNEKLFF.

The table lists this clonotype with a few counts. The rearrangement joins TRBV25-1 to TRBJ2-7, with 9 bases lining up with TRBD1. V trimming: 4 bases; J trimming: 6 bases; junction bases outside the gene matches: 7. CDR1 and CDR2 from the germline V gene are MGHDK and SYGVNS. The CDR3 contains 14 residues. CDR3 nucleotides: TGTGCCAGCAGTGGTTGGAACAGGGGGCTCGAGCAGTACTTC. It yields the protein CASSGWNRGLEQYF.

V and J are TRBV7-9 and TRBJ1-4, with D uncertain. V was pared by 1 base and J by 7 bases, with 10 bases between. The CDR3 loop spans 14 amino acids. Germline-derived CDR1 and CDR2 are SEHNR and FQNEAQ (reference sequence). The CDR3 spells CASSLGGRTEKLFF. The CDR3 DNA reads TGTGCCAGCAGCTTAGGAGGTCGGACTGAAAAACTGTTTTTT.

The chain recombines TRBV6-2 or TRBV6-3 with TRBJ2-7; 7 nucleotides agree with TRBD2. The V gene end was trimmed by 4 bases and the J gene end by 2 bases; junction bases not matched to a gene: 5. Germline CDR1 reads MNHEY; CDR2 reads SVGEGT. This CDR3 has 14 amino acids. CDR3 region: CASSSSGVTYEQYF. DNA for the CDR3: TGTGCCAGCAGTTCCAGCGGGGTCACCTACGAGCAGTACTTC.

The V call is TRBV6-5, the J call TRBJ2-7; possible D gene TRBD2, 7 bases. The CDR3 has 12 amino acids. Trimming stripped 6 bases from V and 3 bases from J, with 9 bases between. Germline values: CDR1 MNHEY, CDR2 SVGAGI. CDR3 nucleotides: TGTGCCAGCAGGCGGGGGCTCTACGAGCAGTACTTC. This translates into CASRRGLYEQYF.

The V gene is TRBV7-2, the J gene TRBJ2-1; no clear D gene. The CDR3 loop spans 15 amino acids. V lost 1 base and J 4 bases, leaving 11 bases between the germline ends. The germline V gene has CDR1 SGHTA and CDR2 FQGNSA. The CDR3 DNA is TGTGCCAGCAGCTTAGAAAGGCAGAGGTACAATGAGCAGTTCTTC. It is translated as CASSLERQRYNEQFF.

J is TRBJ2-7 and V is TRBV7-9; D is uncertain. V was clipped by 6 bases and J by 3 bases, with 6 bases between them. Germline V gene lookup returns CDR1 SEHNR and CDR2 FQNEAQ (reference sequence). CDR3 length: 11 amino acids. CDR3 protein: CASRVDYEQYF. The CDR3, as DNA: TGTGCCAGCAGGGTCGACTACGAGCAGTACTTC.

This clonotype was seen a few times. This chain connects TRBV6-5 to TRBJ1-1, with 7 bases identical to TRBD1. V shed 7 bases, J shed 0 bases, and the junction held 5 bases outside the gene matches. The CDR3 runs to 14 residues. Germline values: CDR1 MNHEY, CDR2 SVGAGI. The CDR3 sequence: CASNLQGMNTEAFF. The CDR3 region has the DNA TGTGCCAGCAACCTACAGGGGATGAACACTGAAGCTTTCTTT.